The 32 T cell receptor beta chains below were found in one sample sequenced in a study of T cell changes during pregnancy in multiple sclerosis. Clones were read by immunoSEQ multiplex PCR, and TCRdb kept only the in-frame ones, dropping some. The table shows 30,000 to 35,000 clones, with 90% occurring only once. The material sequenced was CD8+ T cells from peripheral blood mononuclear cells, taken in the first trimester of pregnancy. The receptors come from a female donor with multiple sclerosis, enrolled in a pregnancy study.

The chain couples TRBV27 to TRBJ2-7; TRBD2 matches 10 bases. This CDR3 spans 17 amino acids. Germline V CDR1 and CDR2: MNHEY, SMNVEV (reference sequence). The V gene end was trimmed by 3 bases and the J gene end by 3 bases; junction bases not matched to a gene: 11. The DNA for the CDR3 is TGTGCCAGCAGTTTTTTTTTACCTAGCGGGAGAAACTACGAGCAGTACTTC. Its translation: CASSFFLPSGRNYEQYF.

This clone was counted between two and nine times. In DNA form, the CDR3 reads TGTGCCAGCAGCCCGGGGGGCAGCGGCAATCAGCCCCAGCATTTT. Protein sequence: CASSPGGSGNQPQHF. V is TRBV5-5 and J is TRBJ1-5, with a weak D call TRBD1 (6 bases). The germline gives CDR1 SGHKS, CDR2 YYEKEE (reference sequence). V was clipped by 4 bases and J by 2 bases, with 13 bases between them. The CDR3 loop spans 15 amino acids.

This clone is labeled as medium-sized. CDR3 loop: CASSPGTGLLEQYF. CDR3 sequence (DNA): TGTGCCAGCAGTCCCGGGACAGGCCTGCTCGAGCAGTACTTC. V is TRBV25-1 and J is TRBJ2-7; the match to TRBD1 covers 8 bases. The junction had 9 bases not matched to a gene; V was cut back by 5 bases and J by 6 bases. The CDR3 consists of 14 residues. Germline V CDR1 and CDR2: MGHDK, SYGVNS.

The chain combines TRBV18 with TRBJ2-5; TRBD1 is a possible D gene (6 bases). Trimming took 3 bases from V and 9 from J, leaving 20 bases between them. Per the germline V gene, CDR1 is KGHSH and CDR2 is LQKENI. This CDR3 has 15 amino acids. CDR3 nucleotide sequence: TGTGCCAGCTCACCGAGGGGGTATCCCCGAGTGGCCCAGTACTTC. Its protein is CASSPRGYPRVAQYF.

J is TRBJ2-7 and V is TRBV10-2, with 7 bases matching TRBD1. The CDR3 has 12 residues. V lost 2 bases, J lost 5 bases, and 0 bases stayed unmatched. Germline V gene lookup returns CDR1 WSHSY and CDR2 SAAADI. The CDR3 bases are TGCGCCAGCAGTGAGAGGGGGCACGAGCAGTACTTC. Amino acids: CASSERGHEQYF.

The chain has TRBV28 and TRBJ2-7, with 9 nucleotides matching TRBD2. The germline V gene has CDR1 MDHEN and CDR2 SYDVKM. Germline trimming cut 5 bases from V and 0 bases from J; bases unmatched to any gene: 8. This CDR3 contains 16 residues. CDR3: CASSLRAGGSSYEQYF. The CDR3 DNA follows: TGTGCCAGCAGTCTTAGGGCGGGAGGGAGCTCCTACGAGCAGTACTTC.

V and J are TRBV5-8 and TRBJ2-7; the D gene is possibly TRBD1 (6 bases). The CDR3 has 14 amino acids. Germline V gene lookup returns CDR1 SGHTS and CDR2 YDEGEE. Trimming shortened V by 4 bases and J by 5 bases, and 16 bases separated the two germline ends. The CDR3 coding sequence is TGTGCCAGCAGCCACGGACAGTTCAGAGACGAGCAGTACTTC. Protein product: CASSHGQFRDEQYF.

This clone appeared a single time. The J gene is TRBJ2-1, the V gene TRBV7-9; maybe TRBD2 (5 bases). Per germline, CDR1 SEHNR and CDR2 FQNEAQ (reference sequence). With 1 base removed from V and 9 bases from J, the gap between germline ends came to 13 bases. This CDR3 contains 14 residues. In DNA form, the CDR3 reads TGTGCCAGCAGCTTAGTAGCTAGCCGGGGTGAGCAGTTCTTC. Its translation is CASSLVASRGEQFF.

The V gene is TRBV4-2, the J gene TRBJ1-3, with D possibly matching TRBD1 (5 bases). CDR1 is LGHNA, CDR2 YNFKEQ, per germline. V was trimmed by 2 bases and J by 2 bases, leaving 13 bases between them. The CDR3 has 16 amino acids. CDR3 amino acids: CASSQWGRLPGNTIYF. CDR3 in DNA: TGTGCCAGCAGCCAATGGGGCCGCCTCCCTGGAAACACCATATATTTT.

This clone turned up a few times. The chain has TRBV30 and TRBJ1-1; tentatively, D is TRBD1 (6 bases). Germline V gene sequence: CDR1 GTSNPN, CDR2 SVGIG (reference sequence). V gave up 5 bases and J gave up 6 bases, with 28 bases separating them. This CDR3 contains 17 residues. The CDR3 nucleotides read TGTGCCTGGGTCGCGGTACAGGGCCTTCCTGACGGTTCTGAAGCTTTCTTT. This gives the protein CAWVAVQGLPDGSEAFF.

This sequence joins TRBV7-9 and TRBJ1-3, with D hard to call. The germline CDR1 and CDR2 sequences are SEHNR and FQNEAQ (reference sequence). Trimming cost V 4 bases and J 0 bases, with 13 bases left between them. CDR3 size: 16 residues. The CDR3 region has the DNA TGTGCCAGCAGCTCGCCGCAAGCGAGCTCTGGAAACACCATATATTTT. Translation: CASSSPQASSGNTIYF.

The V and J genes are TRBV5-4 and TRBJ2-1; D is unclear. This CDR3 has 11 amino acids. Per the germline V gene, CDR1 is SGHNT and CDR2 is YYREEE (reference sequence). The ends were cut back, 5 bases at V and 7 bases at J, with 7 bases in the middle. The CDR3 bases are TGTGCCAGCAGGTCCTCGAATGAGCAGTTCTTC. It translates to CASRSSNEQFF.

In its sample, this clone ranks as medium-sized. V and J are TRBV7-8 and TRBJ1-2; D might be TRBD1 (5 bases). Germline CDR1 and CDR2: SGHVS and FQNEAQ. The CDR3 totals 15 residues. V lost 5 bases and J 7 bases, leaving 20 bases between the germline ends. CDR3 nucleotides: TGTGCCAGCAGCCCCCAGGGCACTCAGAAGGGTGGCTACACCTTC. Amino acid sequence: CASSPQGTQKGGYTF.

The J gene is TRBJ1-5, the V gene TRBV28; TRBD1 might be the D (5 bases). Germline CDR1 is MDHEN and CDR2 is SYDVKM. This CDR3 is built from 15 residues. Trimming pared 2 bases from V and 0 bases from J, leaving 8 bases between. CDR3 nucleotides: TGTGCCAGCAGTTTACTCAGGGATAGCAATCAGCCCCAGCATTTT. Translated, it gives CASSLLRDSNQPQHF.

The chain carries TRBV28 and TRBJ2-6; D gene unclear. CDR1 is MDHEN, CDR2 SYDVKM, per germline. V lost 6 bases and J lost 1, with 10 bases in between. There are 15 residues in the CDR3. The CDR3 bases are TGTGCCAGCAGACAAACGGAGTCTGGGGCCAACGTCCTGACTTTC. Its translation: CASRQTESGANVLTF.

CDR3 sequence reads: CASSEPQGSYEQYF. As DNA, the CDR3 is TGTGCCAGCAGTGAGCCGCAGGGGTCCTACGAGCAGTACTTC. The V call is TRBV2, the J call TRBJ2-7; TRBD1 is a possible D gene (6 bases). The V end lost 3 bases, the J end lost 1 base, and 10 bases lay between the germline ends. Germline CDR1 SNHLY, CDR2 FYNNEI. The CDR3 runs 14 residues. The full variable domain, its missing parts supplied by reference TRBV2 and TRBJ2-7, is EPEVTQTPSHQVTQMGQEVILRCVPISNHLYFYWYRQILGQKVEFLVSFYNNEISEKSEIFDDQFSVERPDGSNFTLKIRSTKLEDSAMYFCASSEPQGSYEQYFGPGTRLTVT.

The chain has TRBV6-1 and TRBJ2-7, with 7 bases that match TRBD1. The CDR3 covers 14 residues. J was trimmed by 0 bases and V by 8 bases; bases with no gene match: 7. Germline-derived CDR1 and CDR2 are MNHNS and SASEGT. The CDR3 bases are TGTGCCAGCGGTGCCAGGGGGAGCTCCTACGAGCAGTACTTC. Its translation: CASGARGSSYEQYF.

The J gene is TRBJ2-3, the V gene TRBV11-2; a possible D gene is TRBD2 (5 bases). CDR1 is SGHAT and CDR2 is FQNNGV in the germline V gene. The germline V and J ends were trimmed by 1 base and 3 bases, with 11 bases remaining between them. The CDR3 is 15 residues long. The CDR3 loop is CASSLGQIATDTQYF. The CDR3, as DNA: TGTGCCAGCAGCTTAGGTCAAATAGCGACAGATACGCAGTATTTT. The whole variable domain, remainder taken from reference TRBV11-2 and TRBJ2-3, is EAGVAQSPRYKIIEKRQSVAFWCNPISGHATLYWYQQILGQGPKLLIQFQNNGVVDDSQLPKDRFSAERLKGVDSTLKIQPAKLEDSAVYLCASSLGQIATDTQYFGPGTRLTVL.

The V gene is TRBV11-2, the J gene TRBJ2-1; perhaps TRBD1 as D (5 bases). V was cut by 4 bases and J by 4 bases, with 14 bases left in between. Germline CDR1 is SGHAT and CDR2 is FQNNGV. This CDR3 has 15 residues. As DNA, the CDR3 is TGTGCCAGCAGCTCCACGTTGCGGACATACAATGAGCAGTTCTTC. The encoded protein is CASSSTLRTYNEQFF.

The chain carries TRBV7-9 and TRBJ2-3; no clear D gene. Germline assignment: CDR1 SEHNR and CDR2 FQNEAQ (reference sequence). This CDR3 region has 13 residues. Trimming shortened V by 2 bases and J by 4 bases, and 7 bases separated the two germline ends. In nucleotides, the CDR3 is TGTGCCAGCAGCTTACCGGTTGCAGATACGCAGTATTTT. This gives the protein CASSLPVADTQYF.

The CDR3: CASNLPEAGAHEQYF. As DNA, the CDR3 is TGTGCCAGCAACCTTCCGGAGGCGGGAGCACATGAGCAGTACTTC. The chain recombines TRBV6-6 with TRBJ2-7, with 7 bases lining up with TRBD2. Germline assignment: CDR1 MNHNY and CDR2 SVGAGI (reference sequence). The CDR3 contains 15 residues. V trimming: 7 bases; J trimming: 7 bases; junction bases outside the gene matches: 16.

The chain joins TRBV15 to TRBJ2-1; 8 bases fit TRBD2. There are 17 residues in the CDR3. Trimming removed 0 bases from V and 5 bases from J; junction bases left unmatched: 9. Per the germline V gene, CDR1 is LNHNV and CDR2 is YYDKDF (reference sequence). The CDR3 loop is CATSREPLGTSDNEQFF. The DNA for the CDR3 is TGTGCCACCAGCAGAGAACCCCTCGGGACTAGTGACAATGAGCAGTTCTTC.

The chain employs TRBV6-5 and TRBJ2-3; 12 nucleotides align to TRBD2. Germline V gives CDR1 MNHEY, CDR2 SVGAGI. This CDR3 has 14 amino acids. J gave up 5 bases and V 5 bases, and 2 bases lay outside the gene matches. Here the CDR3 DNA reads TGTGCCAGCAGTCCGGGACTAGCGGGAGATACGCAGTATTTT. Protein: CASSPGLAGDTQYF.

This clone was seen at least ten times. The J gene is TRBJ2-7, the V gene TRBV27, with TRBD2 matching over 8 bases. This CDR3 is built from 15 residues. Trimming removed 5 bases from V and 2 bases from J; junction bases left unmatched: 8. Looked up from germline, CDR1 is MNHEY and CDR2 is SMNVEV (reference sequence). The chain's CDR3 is CASSTKLAEAYEQYF. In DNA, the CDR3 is TGTGCCAGCAGTACAAAACTAGCGGAGGCCTACGAGCAGTACTTC.

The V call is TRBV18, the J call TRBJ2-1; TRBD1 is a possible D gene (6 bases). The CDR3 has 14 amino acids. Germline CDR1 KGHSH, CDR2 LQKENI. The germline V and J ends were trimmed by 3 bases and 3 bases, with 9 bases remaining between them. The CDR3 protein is CASSPVDSYNEQFF. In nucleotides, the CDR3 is TGTGCCAGCTCACCCGTGGACAGCTACAATGAGCAGTTCTTC.

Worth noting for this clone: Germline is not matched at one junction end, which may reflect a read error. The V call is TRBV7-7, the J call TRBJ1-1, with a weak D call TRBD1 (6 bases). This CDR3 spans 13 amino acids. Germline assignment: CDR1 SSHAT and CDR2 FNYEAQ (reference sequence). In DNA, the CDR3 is TGTGCTAGCAGCTTAGTTCTGGGGGCGGTAGCTTTCTTT. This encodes CASSLVLGAVAFF.

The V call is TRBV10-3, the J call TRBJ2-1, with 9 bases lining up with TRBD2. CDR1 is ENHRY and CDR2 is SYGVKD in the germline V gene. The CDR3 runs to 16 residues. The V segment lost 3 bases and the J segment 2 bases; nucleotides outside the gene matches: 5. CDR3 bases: TGTGCCATCAGTGATCCAGCGGGAGGACCCTACAATGAGCAGTTCTTC. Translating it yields CAISDPAGGPYNEQFF.

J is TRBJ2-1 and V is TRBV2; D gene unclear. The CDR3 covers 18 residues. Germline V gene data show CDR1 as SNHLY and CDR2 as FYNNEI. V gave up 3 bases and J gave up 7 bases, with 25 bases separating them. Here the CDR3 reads CASSDILPLGWALNEQFF. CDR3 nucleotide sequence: TGTGCCAGCAGTGATATCCTCCCTTTGGGCTGGGCACTTAATGAGCAGTTCTTC. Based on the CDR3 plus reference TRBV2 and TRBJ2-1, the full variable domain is EPEVTQTPSHQVTQMGQEVILRCVPISNHLYFYWYRQILGQKVEFLVSFYNNEISEKSEIFDDQFSVERPDGSNFTLKIRSTKLEDSAMYFCASSDILPLGWALNEQFFGPGTRLTVL.

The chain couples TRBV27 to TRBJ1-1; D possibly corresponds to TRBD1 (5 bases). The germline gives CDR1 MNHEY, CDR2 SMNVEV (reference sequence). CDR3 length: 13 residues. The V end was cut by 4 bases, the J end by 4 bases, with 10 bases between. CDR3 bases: TGTGCCAGCAGTTACCAGGGTACCACTGAAGCTTTCTTT. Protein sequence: CASSYQGTTEAFF.

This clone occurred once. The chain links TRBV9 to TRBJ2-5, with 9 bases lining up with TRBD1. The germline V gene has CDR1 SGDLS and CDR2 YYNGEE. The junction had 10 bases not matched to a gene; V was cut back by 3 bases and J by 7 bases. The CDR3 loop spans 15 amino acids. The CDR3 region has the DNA TGTGCCAGCAGCGGTCCTCGGACAGGGGTTGGGACCCAGTACTTC. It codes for CASSGPRTGVGTQYF.

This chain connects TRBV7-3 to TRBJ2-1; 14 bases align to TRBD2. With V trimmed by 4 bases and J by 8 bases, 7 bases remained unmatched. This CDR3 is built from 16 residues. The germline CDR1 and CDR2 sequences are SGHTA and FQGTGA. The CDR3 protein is CASSSRLAGGWDEQFF. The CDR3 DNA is TGTGCCAGCAGCTCAAGACTAGCGGGAGGGTGGGATGAGCAGTTCTTC. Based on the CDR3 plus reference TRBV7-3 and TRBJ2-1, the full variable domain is GAGVSQTPSNKVTEKGKYVELRCDPISGHTALYWYRQSLGQGPEFLIYFQGTGAADDSGLPNDRFFAVRPEGSVSTLKIQRTERGDSAVYLCASSSRLAGGWDEQFFGPGTRLTVL.

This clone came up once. The CDR3 DNA reads TGTGCCAGCAGCTTGACAGGGTCCAATCAGCCCCAGCATTTT. Its translation is CASSLTGSNQPQHF. This rearrangement joins TRBV9 to TRBJ1-5; 7 bases agree with TRBD1. Germline lookup yields CDR1 SGDLS and CDR2 YYNGEE. The CDR3 totals 14 residues. J gave up 3 bases and V 4 bases, and 4 bases lay outside the gene matches.